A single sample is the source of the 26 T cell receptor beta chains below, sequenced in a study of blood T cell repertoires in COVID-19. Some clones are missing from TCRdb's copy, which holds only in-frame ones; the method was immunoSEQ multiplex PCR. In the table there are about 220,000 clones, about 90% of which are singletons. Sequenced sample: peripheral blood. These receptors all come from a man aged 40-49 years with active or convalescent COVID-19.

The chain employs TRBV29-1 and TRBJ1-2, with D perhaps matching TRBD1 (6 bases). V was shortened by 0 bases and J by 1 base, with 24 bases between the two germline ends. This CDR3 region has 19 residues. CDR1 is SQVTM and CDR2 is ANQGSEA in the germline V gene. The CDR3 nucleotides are TGCAGCGTTGAAGATCCCGACGCTCGGGACAAGAGTTTTAACTATGGCTACACCTTC. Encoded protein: CSVEDPDARDKSFNYGYTF.

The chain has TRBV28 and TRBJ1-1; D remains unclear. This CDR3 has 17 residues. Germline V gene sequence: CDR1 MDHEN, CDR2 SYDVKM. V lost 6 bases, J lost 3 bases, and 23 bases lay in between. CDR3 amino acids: CASSITPWGNGDTEAFF. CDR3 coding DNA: TGTGCCAGCAGCATCACCCCCTGGGGAAACGGGGACACTGAAGCTTTCTTT.

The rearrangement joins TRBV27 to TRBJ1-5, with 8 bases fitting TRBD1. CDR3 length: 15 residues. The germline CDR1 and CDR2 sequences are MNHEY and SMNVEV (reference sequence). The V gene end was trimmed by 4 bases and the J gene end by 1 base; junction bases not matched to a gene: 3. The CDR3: CASSSWTGSNQPQHF. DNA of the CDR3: TGTGCCAGCAGTTCGTGGACAGGGAGCAATCAGCCCCAGCATTTT.

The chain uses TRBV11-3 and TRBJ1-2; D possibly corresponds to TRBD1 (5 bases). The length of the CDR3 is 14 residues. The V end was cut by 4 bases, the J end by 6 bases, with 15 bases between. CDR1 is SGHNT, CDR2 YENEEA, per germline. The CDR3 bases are TGTGCCAGCAGCTCCGACGGGGGTAAAAATGGCTACACCTTC. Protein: CASSSDGGKNGYTF.

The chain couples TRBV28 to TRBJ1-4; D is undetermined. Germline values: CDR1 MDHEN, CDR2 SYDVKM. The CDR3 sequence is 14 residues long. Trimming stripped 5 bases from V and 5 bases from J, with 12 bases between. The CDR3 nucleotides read TGTGCCAGCAGTCCCCCCGGGTACAATGAAAAACTGTTTTTT. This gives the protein CASSPPGYNEKLFF.

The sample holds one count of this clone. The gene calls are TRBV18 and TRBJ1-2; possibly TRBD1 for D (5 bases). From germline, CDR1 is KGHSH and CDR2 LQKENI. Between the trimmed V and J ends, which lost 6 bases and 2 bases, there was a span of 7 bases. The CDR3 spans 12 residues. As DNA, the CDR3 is TGTGCCAGCTCGGGACTGAACTATGGCTACACCTTC. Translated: CASSGLNYGYTF.

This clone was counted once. The DNA of the CDR3 is TGTGCCAGTAGTAAATACCCTGAGGAGGATACGCAGTATTTT. Encoded protein: CASSKYPEEDTQYF. V usage is TRBV19 and J usage is TRBJ2-3; no firm D call. Germline loops: CDR1 LNHDA, CDR2 SQIVND (reference sequence). The CDR3 contains 14 residues. Trimming removed 4 bases at V and 6 bases at J, with 14 bases between.

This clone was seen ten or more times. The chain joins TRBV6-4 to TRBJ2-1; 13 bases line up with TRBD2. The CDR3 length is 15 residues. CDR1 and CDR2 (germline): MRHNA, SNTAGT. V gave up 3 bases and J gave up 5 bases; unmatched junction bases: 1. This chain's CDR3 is CASSEGTSGDNEQFF. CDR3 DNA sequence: TGTGCCAGCAGTGAGGGGACTAGCGGGGACAATGAGCAGTTCTTC.

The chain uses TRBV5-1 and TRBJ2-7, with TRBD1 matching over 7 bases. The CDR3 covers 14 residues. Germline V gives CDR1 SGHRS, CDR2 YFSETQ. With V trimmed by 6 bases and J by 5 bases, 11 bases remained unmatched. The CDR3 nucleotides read TGCGCCAGCACCGATAACAGGGGTGGCGACGAGCAGTACTTC. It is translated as CASTDNRGGDEQYF.

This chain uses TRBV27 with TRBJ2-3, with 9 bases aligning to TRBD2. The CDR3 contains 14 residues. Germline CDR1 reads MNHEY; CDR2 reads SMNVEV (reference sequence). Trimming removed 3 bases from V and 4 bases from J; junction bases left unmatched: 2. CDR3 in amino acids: CASSFAGGPDTQYF. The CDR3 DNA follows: TGTGCCAGCAGTTTTGCGGGGGGGCCAGATACGCAGTATTTT.

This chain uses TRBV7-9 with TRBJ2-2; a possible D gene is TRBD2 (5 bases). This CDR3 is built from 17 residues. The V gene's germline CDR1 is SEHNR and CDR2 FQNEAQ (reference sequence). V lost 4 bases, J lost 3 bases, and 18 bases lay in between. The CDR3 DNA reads TGTGCCAGCAGCTCTGTGGGCCCTAGCCCAGACACCGGGGAGCTGTTTTTT. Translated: CASSSVGPSPDTGELFF.

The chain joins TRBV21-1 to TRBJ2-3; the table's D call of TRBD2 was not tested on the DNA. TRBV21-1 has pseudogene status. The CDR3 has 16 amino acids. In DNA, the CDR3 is TGTGCCAGCAGCAAAGGGCTAGCAGGAGTCACAGATACGCAGTATTTT. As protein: CASSKGLAGVTDTQYF.

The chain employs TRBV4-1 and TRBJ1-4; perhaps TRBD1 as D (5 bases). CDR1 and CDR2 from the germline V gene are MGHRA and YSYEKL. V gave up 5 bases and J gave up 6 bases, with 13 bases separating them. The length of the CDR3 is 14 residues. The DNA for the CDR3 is TGCGCCAGCAGCTCCTTAGGGGCCGATGAAAAACTGTTTTTT. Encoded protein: CASSSLGADEKLFF.

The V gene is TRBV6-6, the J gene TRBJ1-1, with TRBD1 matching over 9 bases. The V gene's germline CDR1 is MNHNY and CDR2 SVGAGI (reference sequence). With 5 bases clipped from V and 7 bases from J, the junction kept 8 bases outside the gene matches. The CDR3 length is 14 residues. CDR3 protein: CASSPGTGRNEAFF. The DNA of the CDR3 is TGTGCCAGCAGTCCCGGGACAGGGAGAAATGAAGCTTTCTTT.

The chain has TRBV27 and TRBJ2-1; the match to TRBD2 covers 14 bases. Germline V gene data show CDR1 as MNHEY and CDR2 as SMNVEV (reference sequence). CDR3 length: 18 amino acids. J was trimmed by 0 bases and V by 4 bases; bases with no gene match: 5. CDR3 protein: CASSSTSGGVDSYNEQFF. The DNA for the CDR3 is TGTGCCAGCAGTTCGACTAGCGGGGGGGTAGACTCCTACAATGAGCAGTTCTTC.

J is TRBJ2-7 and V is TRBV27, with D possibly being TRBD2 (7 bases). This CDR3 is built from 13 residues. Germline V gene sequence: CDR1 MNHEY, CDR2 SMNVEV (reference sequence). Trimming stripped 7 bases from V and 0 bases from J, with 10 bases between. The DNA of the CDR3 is TGTGCCAGCACCGCGGGGGCCTCCTACGAGCAGTACTTC. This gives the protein CASTAGASYEQYF.

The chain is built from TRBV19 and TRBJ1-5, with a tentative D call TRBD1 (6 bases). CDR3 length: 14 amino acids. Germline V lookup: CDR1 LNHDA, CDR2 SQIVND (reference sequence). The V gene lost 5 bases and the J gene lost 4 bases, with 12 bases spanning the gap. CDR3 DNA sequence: TGTGCCAGTAGTTCCGGGACACCGAATCAGCCCCAGCATTTT. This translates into CASSSGTPNQPQHF.

The CDR3 protein is CASRLAGRTDTQYF. The DNA for the CDR3 is TGCGCCAGCAGATTAGCGGGGCGGACAGATACGCAGTATTTT. This rearrangement joins TRBV5-1 to TRBJ2-3; 8 nucleotides line up with TRBD2. The CDR3 contains 14 residues. Germline loops: CDR1 SGHRS, CDR2 YFSETQ. Trimming at V came to 5 bases and at J to 3 bases, leaving 5 bases not matched to a gene.

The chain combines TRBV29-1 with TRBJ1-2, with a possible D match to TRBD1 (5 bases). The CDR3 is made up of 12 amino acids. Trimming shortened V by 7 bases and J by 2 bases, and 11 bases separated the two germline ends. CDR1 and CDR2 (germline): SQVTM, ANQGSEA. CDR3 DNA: TGCAGCGGGACGACAGAGAACTATGGCTACACCTTC. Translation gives CSGTTENYGYTF.

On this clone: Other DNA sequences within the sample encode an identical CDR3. Here the CDR3 reads CASNGRNRAEMDTEAFF. The CDR3 DNA sequence: TGTGCCAGCAATGGAAGAAACAGGGCGGAGATGGACACTGAAGCTTTCTTT. The gene calls are TRBV2 and TRBJ1-1; D might be TRBD1 (6 bases). Per germline, CDR1 SNHLY and CDR2 FYNNEI. Between the trimmed V and J ends, which lost 7 bases and 3 bases, there was a span of 24 bases. CDR3 size: 17 residues.

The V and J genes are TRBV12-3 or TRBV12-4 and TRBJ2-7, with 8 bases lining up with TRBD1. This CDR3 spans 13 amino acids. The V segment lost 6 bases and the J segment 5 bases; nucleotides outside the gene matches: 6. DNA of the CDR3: TGTGCCAGCAGCCAGACAGGGGTCGACGAGCAGTACTTC. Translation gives CASSQTGVDEQYF.

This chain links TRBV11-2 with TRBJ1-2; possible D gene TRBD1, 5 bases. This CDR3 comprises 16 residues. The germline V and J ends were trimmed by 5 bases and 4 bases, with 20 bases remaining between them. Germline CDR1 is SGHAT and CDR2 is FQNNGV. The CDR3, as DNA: TGTGCCAGCAGCGGGCTATCGGGGGAAGCTTTCTATGGCTACACCTTC. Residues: CASSGLSGEAFYGYTF.

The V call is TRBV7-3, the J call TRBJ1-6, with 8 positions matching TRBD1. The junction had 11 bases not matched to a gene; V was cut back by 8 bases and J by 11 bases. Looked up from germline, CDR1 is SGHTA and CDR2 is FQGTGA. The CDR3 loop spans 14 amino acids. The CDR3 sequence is CASPGQGGCTPLHF. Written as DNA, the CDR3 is TGTGCCAGCCCAGGACAGGGAGGTTGTACACCCCTCCACTTT. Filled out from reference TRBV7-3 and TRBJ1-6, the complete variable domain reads GAGVSQTPSNKVTEKGKYVELRCDPISGHTALYWYRQSLGQGPEFLIYFQGTGAADDSGLPNDRFFAVRPEGSVSTLKIQRTERGDSAVYLCASPGQGGCTPLHFGNGTRLTVT.

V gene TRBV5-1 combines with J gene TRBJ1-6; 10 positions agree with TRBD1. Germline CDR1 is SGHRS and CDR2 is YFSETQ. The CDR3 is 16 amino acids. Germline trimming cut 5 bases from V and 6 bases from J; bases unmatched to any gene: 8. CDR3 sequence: CASSAGQGLRNSPLHF. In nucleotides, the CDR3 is TGCGCCAGCAGTGCGGGACAGGGGCTCCGTAATTCACCCCTCCACTTT.

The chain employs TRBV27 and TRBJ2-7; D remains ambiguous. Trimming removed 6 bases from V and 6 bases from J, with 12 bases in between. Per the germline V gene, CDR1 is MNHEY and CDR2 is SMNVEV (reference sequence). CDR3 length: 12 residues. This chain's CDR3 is CASRSSRIEQYF. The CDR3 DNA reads TGTGCCAGCAGATCATCTAGAATCGAGCAGTACTTC.

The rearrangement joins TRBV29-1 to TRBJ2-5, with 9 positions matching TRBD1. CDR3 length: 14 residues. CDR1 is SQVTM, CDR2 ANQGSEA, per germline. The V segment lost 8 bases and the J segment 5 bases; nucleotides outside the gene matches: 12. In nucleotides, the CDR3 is TGCAGCACAAGGGGGACAGGGTCAAGGGAGACCCAGTACTTC. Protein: CSTRGTGSRETQYF.